In this sample, the clone carrying this T cell receptor beta chain turned up a few times. Its antigen is not identified. Profiling relied on immunoSEQ multiplex PCR, and the TCRdb table lists in-frame clones only, not all of them. The repertoire holds 20,000 to 25,000 clones, with roughly 79% as singletons. This specimen comes from a study of CD4 T cells in relation to SARS-CoV-2 and coronaviruses. Across the whole study: PBMCs were cultured with antigen for over 8 days before TCR beta sequencing. Shared crossreactive spike epitopes were mapped to their HLA restriction. Study-level points and caveats: Pre-pandemic and post-infection samples never came from the same donor.

The V and J ends lost 4 bases and 4 bases respectively, with 14 bases between them. This CDR3 is 15 amino acids long. Germline V CDR1 and CDR2: MGHDK, SYGVNS. CD4+ T cells from unexposed donors were obtained before the COVID-19 pandemic (2011-2018). Isolation of CD4+ T cells took place after roughly nine days in culture. Testing used SARS-CoV-2 S/N and four cold-coronavirus spikes on unexposed-donor CD4+ T cells, cells permitting. The genes are TRBV25-1 and TRBJ1-3; TRBD1 is a possible D gene (5 bases). The sample taken for sequencing was CD4+ T cells from PBMCs, cultured in vitro. The TCR sequence derives from a human donor in good health. This CDR3 reads CASSAGTSRGNTIYF. CDR3 sequence (DNA): TGTGCCAGCAGTGCCGGGACCTCACGAGGAAACACCATATATTTT. Full variable domain (missing parts from reference TRBV25-1 and TRBJ1-3): EADIYQTPRYLVIGTGKKITLECSQTMGHDKMYWYQQDPGMELHLIHYSYGVNSTEKGDLSSESTVSRIRTEHFPLTLESARPSHTSQYLCASSAGTSRGNTIYFGEGSWLTVV.